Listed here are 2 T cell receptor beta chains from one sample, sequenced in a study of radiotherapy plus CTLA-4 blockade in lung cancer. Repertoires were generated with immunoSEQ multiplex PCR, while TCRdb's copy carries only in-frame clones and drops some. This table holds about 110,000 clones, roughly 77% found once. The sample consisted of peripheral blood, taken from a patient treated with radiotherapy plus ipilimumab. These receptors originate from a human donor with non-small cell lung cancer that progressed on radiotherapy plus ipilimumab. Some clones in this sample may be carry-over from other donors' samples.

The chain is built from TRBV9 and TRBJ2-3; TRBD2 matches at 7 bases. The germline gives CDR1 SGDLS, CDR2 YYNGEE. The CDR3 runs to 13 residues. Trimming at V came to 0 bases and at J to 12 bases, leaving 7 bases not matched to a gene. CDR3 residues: CASSVAVAGAQYF. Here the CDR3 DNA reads TGTGCCAGCAGCGTAGCGGTAGCGGGTGCACAGTATTTT.

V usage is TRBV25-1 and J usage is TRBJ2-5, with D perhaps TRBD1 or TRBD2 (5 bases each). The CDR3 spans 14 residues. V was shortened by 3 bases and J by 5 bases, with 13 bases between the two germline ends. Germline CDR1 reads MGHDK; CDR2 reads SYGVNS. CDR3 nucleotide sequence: TGTGCCAGCAGTGATCCTCCTTGGGGGGAGACCCAGTACTTC. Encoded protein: CASSDPPWGETQYF. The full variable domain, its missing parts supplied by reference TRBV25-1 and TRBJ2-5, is EADIYQTPRYLVIGTGKKITLECSQTMGHDKMYWYQQDPGMELHLIHYSYGVNSTEKGDLSSESTVSRIRTEHFPLTLESARPSHTSQYLCASSDPPWGETQYFGPGTRLLVL.